The rows below give T cell receptor beta chains drawn from one sample of a study of cytotoxic CD8 clonotypes in ibrutinib-treated CLL. This table comes from immunoSEQ multiplex PCR, and its TCRdb copy is limited to in-frame clones, with some not included. The sample consists of approximately 280,000 clones, about 72% of them appearing once. This material consisted of PBMCs, taken at disease progression, from a patient treated with ibrutinib. The receptors come from a human donor with chronic lymphocytic leukemia. Each CDR3 is given with its conserved first and last residue. Fields, in order: D gene, V gene, clone size, J gene, CDR3 DNA, CDR3 protein. A D gene is named only where the DNA matches it firmly. Part of the rows lack a size; the others show once, few, many or a class for expanded clones.

NA,TRBV19,NA,TRBJ1-5,TGTGCCAGTAGTAAATTAAATCAGCCCCAGCATTTT,CASSKLNQPQHF
TRBD2,TRBV29-1,NA,TRBJ2-2,TGCAGCGTTGGGTGGGGTAGCGGGAGTGCCGGGGAGCTGTTTTTT,CSVGWGSGSAGELFF
NA,TRBV5-4,NA,TRBJ1-2,TGTGCCAGCAGCTACACACCGCAGCAGCCTAACTATGGCTACACCTTC,CASSYTPQQPNYGYTF
TRBD2,TRBV5-1,NA,TRBJ2-1,TGCGCCAGCAGCTTGGTAGGGACTAGCGGGGGAATTTACAATGAGCAGTTCTTC,CASSLVGTSGGIYNEQFF
NA,TRBV14,NA,TRBJ2-7,TGTGCCAGCAGCCCCCCCGGGCCACCCTACGAGCAGTACTTC,CASSPPGPPYEQYF
TRBD2,TRBV6-1,NA,TRBJ2-5,TGTGCCAGCAGTGAAAGACCTTCCGGGACTAGCGGGGGGCCCCAAGAGACCCAGTACTTC,CASSERPSGTSGGPQETQYF
TRBD2,TRBV29-1,NA,TRBJ2-3,TGCAGCGTTGACGCGGGGGGCACAGATACGCAGTATTTT,CSVDAGGTDTQYF
NA,TRBV5-6,NA,TRBJ1-2,TGTGCCAGCAGGGGCAGCTATGGCTACACCTTC,CASRGSYGYTF
TRBD1,TRBV5-4,NA,TRBJ1-1,TGTGCCAGCAGCTTGGGGACAGGGGCCGTTGAAGCTTTCTTT,CASSLGTGAVEAFF
NA,TRBV27,once,TRBJ2-3,TGTGCCAGCAGTTTAAGGCAGGGGCGGGCGCAGTATTTT,CASSLRQGRAQYF
TRBD1,TRBV10-3,few,TRBJ2-6,TGTGCCATCAGTGGGACTGGGCGGGACAGGGCCCCTTTTTCCGGGGCCAACGTCCTGACTTTC,CAISGTGRDRAPFSGANVLTF
NA,TRBV10-3,NA,TRBJ2-7,TGTGCCATCAGGGATCCGGGAGTATCCTACGAGCAGTACTTC,CAIRDPGVSYEQYF
TRBD1,TRBV7-8,NA,TRBJ1-1,TGTGCCAGCAGCTTTCCAGGGGGGCACGGCCAAGCTTTCTTT,CASSFPGGHGQAFF
NA,TRBV5-1,once,TRBJ2-7,TGCGCCAGCAGCCCGATGGGGATCCAGCGCTACGAGCAGTACTTC,CASSPMGIQRYEQYF
TRBD2,TRBV5-1,NA,TRBJ2-3,TGCGCCAGCAGCTTGTCGGGACTAGCCGGGTGGGGCACAGATACGCAGTATTTT,CASSLSGLAGWGTDTQYF
NA,TRBV7-3,NA,TRBJ2-2,TGTGCCAGCAGCTTAAGGGCGAACACCGGGGAGCTGTTTTTT,CASSLRANTGELFF
TRBD1,TRBV28,once,TRBJ2-4,TGTGCCAGCAGCCAACCACCTGTAGGGACAGGGAGACTAGCCAAAAACATTCAGTACTTC,CASSQPPVGTGRLAKNIQYF
TRBD1,TRBV4-2,NA,TRBJ2-3,TGTGCCAGCAGCCAAACGGGACAGACTAGCACAGATACGCAGTATTTT,CASSQTGQTSTDTQYF
TRBD1,TRBV9,few,TRBJ1-2,TGTGCCAGCAGCGCCCGGGACAGATATGGCTACACCTTC,CASSARDRYGYTF
NA,TRBV6-5,NA,TRBJ2-2,TGTGCCAGCAGTTATCGGGGGAGGGAGCTGTTTTTT,CASSYRGRELFF
TRBD2,TRBV6-5,NA,TRBJ2-7,TGTGCCAGCAGTTACTCGAGAGGGAGGGACCCCTACGAGCAGTACTTC,CASSYSRGRDPYEQYF
NA,TRBV4-1,NA,TRBJ2-7,TGCGCCAGCAGCCGACTATTCGGGACTTCTTCCTACGAGCAGTACTTC,CASSRLFGTSSYEQYF
NA,TRBV12-2,NA,TRBJ2-1,TGTGCAAGTCGCTTAGCGAAGGGGAGTTTCTACAATGAGCAGTTCTTC,CASRLAKGSFYNEQFF
TRBD2,TRBV7-8,NA,TRBJ2-1,TGTGCCAGCAGCTCGACTAGCGGGACGAATGAGCAGTTCTTC,CASSSTSGTNEQFF
NA,TRBV5-1,NA,TRBJ2-3,TGCGCCACAACCCTCGGTAACCAAATAAGCACAGATACGCAGTATTTT,CATTLGNQISTDTQYF
TRBD2,TRBV11-2,NA,TRBJ2-5,TGTGCCAGCAGCTTAGCCTCGGGGGGGGCCCAGTACTTC,CASSLASGGAQYF
NA,TRBV9,once,TRBJ2-7,TGTGCCAGCAGCGTTGGACCGTCCTACGAGCAGTACTTC,CASSVGPSYEQYF
NA,TRBV9,few,TRBJ2-7,TGTGCCAGCAGCGATGGGGGGACGGACCCCTACGAGCAGTACTTC,CASSDGGTDPYEQYF
TRBD1,TRBV19,NA,TRBJ1-5,TGTGCCAGTAGGAACCGGGACAGGGACAGTTATCAGCCCCAGCATTTT,CASRNRDRDSYQPQHF
TRBD1,TRBV5-8,NA,TRBJ1-1,TGTGCCAGCAGCCTCGAGACAGGGATGAACACTGAAGCTTTCTTT,CASSLETGMNTEAFF
TRBD1,TRBV2,once,TRBJ2-2,TGTGCCAGCAGGAGGGACAGTAACACCGGGGAGCTGTTTTTT,CASRRDSNTGELFF
TRBD1,TRBV6-5,NA,TRBJ2-5,TGTGCCAGCAGTTATGAGATTCACAGGGGGCGGGAGACCCAGTACTTC,CASSYEIHRGRETQYF
NA,TRBV9,NA,TRBJ2-5,TGTGCCAGCAGCGTAGGGCCAGGCCAAGAGACCCAGTACTTC,CASSVGPGQETQYF
NA,TRBV10-1,NA,TRBJ2-2,TGCGCCACCTCACCGACCTCGTTCGCGAACACCGGGGAGCTGTTTTTT,CATSPTSFANTGELFF
TRBD2,TRBV7-2,NA,TRBJ2-7,TGTGCCAGCAGCCCCCGGGGGGGCTTTCCCTACGAGCAGTACTTC,CASSPRGGFPYEQYF
NA,TRBV9,NA,TRBJ1-2,TGTGCCAGCAATAAGGGGACCTATGGCTACACCTTC,CASNKGTYGYTF
NA,TRBV7-2,NA,TRBJ1-2,TGTGCCAGCAGCTTAGAACTTTTTGGTTTGGTCCATGGCTACACCTTC,CASSLELFGLVHGYTF
NA,TRBV29-1,few,TRBJ1-2,TGCAGCGTTCCCTACTCAGGAGAGTGGGATGGCTACACCTTC,CSVPYSGEWDGYTF
NA,TRBV10-3,NA,TRBJ2-7,TGTGCCATCAGGGGACACAGTACCTCCTACGAGCAGTACTTC,CAIRGHSTSYEQYF
TRBD1,TRBV7-3,NA,TRBJ2-3,TGTGCCAGCGGAGGGGACAGGGACACAGATACGCAGTATTTT,CASGGDRDTDTQYF
NA,TRBV9,NA,TRBJ2-7,TGTGCCAGCAGCGGAGACGGTGGGCCCTACGAGCAGTACTTC,CASSGDGGPYEQYF
TRBD2,TRBV2,NA,TRBJ2-5,TGTGCCAGCAGCCAAGCGGGGTGGGAGACCCAGTACTTC,CASSQAGWETQYF
TRBD1,TRBV27,NA,TRBJ1-2,TGTGCCAGCAGGCGGACAGGGGGGAACTATGGCTACACCTTC,CASRRTGGNYGYTF
TRBD2,TRBV30,NA,TRBJ2-3,TGTGCCTGGGCCGGGGGGAGCTCAGATACGCAGTATTTT,CAWAGGSSDTQYF
NA,TRBV11-2,once,TRBJ1-4,TGTGCCAGCAGCTTTGGAGGAGGTGAAAAACTGTTTTTT,CASSFGGGEKLFF
NA,TRBV23-1,once,TRBJ2-7,TGCGCCAGCAGTCAATCGAAGATAGGAAGGGGCCAGACGTACTTC,CASSQSKIGRGQTYF
NA,TRBV7-9,NA,TRBJ1-3,TGTGCCAGCAGCTTACCCGGAACACCCTCTGGAAACACCATATATTTT,CASSLPGTPSGNTIYF
NA,TRBV5-1,NA,TRBJ2-7,TGCGCCAGCAGCTGGAGGGACAGAGTTAGAGAGCAGTACTTC,CASSWRDRVREQYF
TRBD1,TRBV7-9,NA,TRBJ2-5,TGTGCCAGCAGCCACAGGGGGAAGGAGACCCAGTACTTC,CASSHRGKETQYF
NA,TRBV11-3,NA,TRBJ2-5,TGTGCCAGCAGCTTCGCGAAAGAACAAGAGACCCAGTACTTC,CASSFAKEQETQYF
NA,TRBV9,NA,TRBJ1-2,TGTGCCAGCAGCAAGACAGAGGGAGGCTACACCTTC,CASSKTEGGYTF
TRBD2,TRBV7-2,NA,TRBJ2-3,TGTGCCAGCAGCTCACAACTAGCGGGGGGCACAGATACGCAGTATTTT,CASSSQLAGGTDTQYF
NA,TRBV5-1,NA,TRBJ1-5,TGCGCCAGCAGCTTAGGGGCTGGGCAGCCCCAGCATTTT,CASSLGAGQPQHF
NA,TRBV28,NA,TRBJ2-3,TGTGCCAGCAGTGGGGCCGACGCTAGCACAGATACGCAGTATTTT,CASSGADASTDTQYF